The 24 T cell receptor beta chains below come from one sample, sequenced in a study of T cell responses to AZD1222 COVID-19 vaccine. Here immunoSEQ multiplex PCR was the method, and the copy in TCRdb shows in-frame clones only, minus some. The table records around 70,000 clones, approximately 90% of them present only once. The sequencing used peripheral blood, collected 28 days after the second AZD1222 dose. These receptors were collected from an adult who received the AZD1222 COVID-19 vaccine.

V usage is TRBV4-2 and J usage is TRBJ1-2; 9 bases match TRBD1. From germline, CDR1 is LGHNA and CDR2 YNFKEQ. There are 15 residues in the CDR3. The junction had 6 bases not matched to a gene; V was cut back by 1 base and J by 6 bases. CDR3 region: CASSQVNRGLDGYTF. The CDR3 bases are TGTGCCAGCAGCCAAGTAAACAGGGGGCTGGATGGCTACACCTTC.

The gene calls are TRBV6-6 and TRBJ1-1, with TRBD1 as a possible D gene (6 bases). CDR1 MNHNY and CDR2 SVGAGI come from the germline V gene (reference sequence). Trimming took 4 bases from V and 1 from J, leaving 16 bases between them. There are 16 residues in the CDR3. The CDR3 spells CASSSPGGARNTEAFF. CDR3 DNA: TGTGCCAGCAGTTCTCCTGGGGGGGCGCGGAACACTGAAGCTTTCTTT.

This sequence joins TRBV7-9 and TRBJ1-1; TRBD1 might be the D (6 bases). Per the germline V gene, CDR1 is SEHNR and CDR2 is FQNEAQ (reference sequence). V lost 3 bases and J lost 10, with 21 bases in between. This CDR3 is 15 amino acids long. CDR3 loop: CASSFPEGMGAPAFF. In DNA form, the CDR3 reads TGTGCCAGCAGCTTCCCGGAGGGTATGGGGGCGCCAGCTTTCTTT.

The gene calls are TRBV7-9 and TRBJ2-1; a possible D gene is TRBD2 (6 bases). V was cut by 7 bases and J by 3 bases, with 19 bases left in between. The CDR3 spans 16 residues. In germline, CDR1 is SEHNR, CDR2 FQNEAQ (reference sequence). This chain's CDR3 is CASNVAEVLDYNEQFF. The CDR3 DNA reads TGTGCCAGCAATGTAGCGGAGGTCCTTGACTACAATGAGCAGTTCTTC.

This chain uses TRBV5-6 with TRBJ2-2; D remains unclear. Germline V gene lookup returns CDR1 SGHDT and CDR2 YYEEEE. The CDR3 is 15 amino acids. Trimming cost V 4 bases and J 0 bases, with 10 bases left between them. This CDR3 is CASSPGATNTGELFF. In DNA, the CDR3 is TGTGCCAGCAGCCCTGGAGCAACGAACACCGGGGAGCTGTTTTTT.

This clone was observed once. CDR3 loop: CASSSRNSNTGELFF. CDR3 nucleotide sequence: TGTGCCAGCAGCTCGAGGAACTCGAACACCGGGGAGCTGTTTTTT. The rearrangement links TRBV11-3 to TRBJ2-2; D call uncertain. V dropped 4 bases and J dropped 0 bases, with 9 bases sitting between them. CDR3 length equals 15 residues. Germline V gene lookup returns CDR1 SGHNT and CDR2 YENEEA.

V gene TRBV19 combines with J gene TRBJ1-5; 8 bases are shared with TRBD1. The germline gives CDR1 LNHDA, CDR2 SQIVND (reference sequence). CDR3 length: 15 residues. Trimming at V came to 3 bases and at J to 4 bases, leaving 5 bases not matched to a gene. The CDR3: CASSIPTGGNQPQHF. CDR3 DNA: TGTGCCAGTAGTATCCCTACAGGGGGTAATCAGCCCCAGCATTTT.

This chain links TRBV5-1 with TRBJ1-1; a possible D gene is TRBD1 (6 bases). Germline V gene sequence: CDR1 SGHRS, CDR2 YFSETQ. This CDR3 has 15 amino acids. Trimming cost V 3 bases and J 1 base, with 13 bases left between them. The CDR3 is CASSWTDSPNTEAFF. Written as DNA, the CDR3 is TGCGCCAGCAGCTGGACGGACAGTCCGAACACTGAAGCTTTCTTT.

This chain connects TRBV10-2 to TRBJ1-3; no clear D. V was clipped by 2 bases and J by 0 bases, with 8 bases between them. From germline, CDR1 is WSHSY and CDR2 SAAADI. There are 15 residues in the CDR3. The CDR3 DNA is TGCGCCAGCAGTGAGGGCCCCGACTCTGGAAACACCATATATTTT. The encoded protein is CASSEGPDSGNTIYF.

V is TRBV7-6 and J is TRBJ1-4, with D perhaps matching TRBD1 (5 bases). The CDR3 loop spans 16 amino acids. The germline V gene encodes CDR1 SGHVS and CDR2 FNYEAQ. The germline V and J ends were trimmed by 3 bases and 1 base, with 12 bases remaining between them. The CDR3 sequence is CASSFIAGGTNEKLFF. The CDR3 bases are TGTGCCAGCAGCTTTATCGCGGGGGGAACTAATGAAAAACTGTTTTTT.

The chain employs TRBV7-3 and TRBJ1-1; maybe TRBD1 (5 bases). CDR3 length equals 14 residues. Germline values: CDR1 SGHTA, CDR2 FQGTGA. Trimming cost V 3 bases and J 3 bases, with 11 bases left between them. As DNA, the CDR3 is TGTGCCAGCAGCTTTGTCCAGGGTTACACTGAAGCTTTCTTT. Its translation is CASSFVQGYTEAFF.

The J gene is TRBJ2-3, the V gene TRBV4-1; TRBD1 aligns across 7 bases. CDR1 is MGHRA, CDR2 YSYEKL, per germline. The CDR3 runs to 14 residues. V lost 1 base, J lost 4 bases, and 2 bases stayed unmatched. The CDR3 DNA follows: TGCGCCAGCAGCCAAGGACAGGGTTCAGATACGCAGTATTTT. This gives the protein CASSQGQGSDTQYF.

The V call is TRBV10-3, the J call TRBJ2-7; the match to TRBD1 covers 7 bases. Trimming took 0 bases from V and 2 from J; bases not matched to a gene: 7. The CDR3 is 16 amino acids. Germline lookup yields CDR1 ENHRY and CDR2 SYGVKD. CDR3 residues: CAISESSTGVAYEQYF. DNA of the CDR3: TGTGCCATCAGTGAGTCATCAACAGGGGTAGCCTACGAGCAGTACTTC.

This chain connects TRBV4-2 to TRBJ1-1; 9 positions agree with TRBD1. CDR3 length: 15 amino acids. From germline, CDR1 is LGHNA and CDR2 YNFKEQ. The trim removed 0 bases at V and 1 base at J, leaving 0 bases unmatched. CDR3 bases: TGTGCCAGCAGCCAAGAGGGACAGGGGAACACTGAAGCTTTCTTT. This encodes CASSQEGQGNTEAFF.

This clone was observed a single time. The V and J genes are TRBV19 and TRBJ2-1, with 13 nucleotides matching TRBD2. Germline lookup yields CDR1 LNHDA and CDR2 SQIVND (reference sequence). The V segment lost 4 bases and the J segment 7 bases; nucleotides outside the gene matches: 10. CDR3 length equals 17 residues. The CDR3: CASSTDLGLAGDNEQFF. The CDR3 nucleotides read TGTGCCAGTAGTACAGACCTCGGACTAGCGGGAGATAATGAGCAGTTCTTC.

V gene TRBV19 combines with J gene TRBJ1-1; TRBD1 matches 11 bases. The CDR3 totals 16 residues. V lost 4 bases, J lost 5 bases, and 9 bases stayed unmatched. CDR1 LNHDA and CDR2 SQIVND come from the germline V gene (reference sequence). The CDR3 here is CASSTPGQGAGTEAFF. CDR3 DNA sequence: TGTGCCAGTAGTACCCCAGGACAGGGGGCGGGAACTGAAGCTTTCTTT.

The V call is TRBV2, the J call TRBJ1-4, with TRBD1 matching over 7 bases. Germline V gives CDR1 SNHLY, CDR2 FYNNEI. V was clipped by 4 bases and J by 7 bases; unmatched bases: 6. The CDR3 length is 14 residues. Written as DNA, the CDR3 is TGTGCCAGCAGTGTGGGGACAGCAGGTGAAAAACTGTTTTTT. Translated: CASSVGTAGEKLFF.

The J gene is TRBJ2-2, the V gene TRBV7-8; 7 bases fit TRBD1. Germline values: CDR1 SGHVS, CDR2 FQNEAQ. The CDR3 loop spans 15 amino acids. V trimming: 5 bases; J trimming: 6 bases; junction bases outside the gene matches: 9. CDR3 sequence: CASSPQGRVSGELFF. The CDR3 DNA sequence: TGTGCCAGCAGCCCACAGGGGCGAGTTTCCGGGGAGCTGTTTTTT.

The chain combines TRBV6-5 with TRBJ2-7, with D unresolved. Per the germline V gene, CDR1 is MNHEY and CDR2 is SVGAGI. The CDR3 is made up of 12 amino acids. V dropped 11 bases and J dropped 2 bases, with 13 bases sitting between them. The CDR3 DNA follows: TGTGCCCTCGGGTCGGCGGCCTACGAGCAGTACTTC. Translation: CALGSAAYEQYF.

This clone was found a few times. The chain is built from TRBV7-6 and TRBJ2-2, with D possibly matching TRBD2 (6 bases). V shed 3 bases and J shed 6 bases, with 14 bases lying between them. The CDR3 spans 15 residues. Germline V gene lookup returns CDR1 SGHVS and CDR2 FNYEAQ. The CDR3 DNA reads TGTGCCAGCAGCTTCGTGACGGGGGATCCCGGGGAGCTGTTTTTT. Translated, it gives CASSFVTGDPGELFF. The whole variable domain, remainder taken from reference TRBV7-6 and TRBJ2-2, is GAGVSQSPRYKVTKRGQDVALRCDPISGHVSLYWYRQALGQGPEFLTYFNYEAQQDKSGLPNDRFSAERPEGSISTLTIQRTEQRDSAMYRCASSFVTGDPGELFFGEGSRLTVL.

The gene calls are TRBV4-3 and TRBJ2-1, with 10 bases fitting TRBD2. After removal of 2 bases from V and 9 bases from J, the junction contained 7 bases not matched to a gene. The germline V gene encodes CDR1 LGHNA and CDR2 YSLEER. The length of the CDR3 is 15 residues. This chain's CDR3 is CASSQTSGLASEQFF. Here the CDR3 DNA reads TGCGCCAGCAGCCAAACTTCGGGACTAGCGAGTGAGCAGTTCTTC.

J is TRBJ2-3 and V is TRBV7-9; D remains unclear. The CDR3 spans 15 residues. V was trimmed by 1 base and J by 0 bases, leaving 8 bases between them. Germline V CDR1 and CDR2: SEHNR, FQNEAQ (reference sequence). The CDR3 coding sequence is TGTGCCAGCAGCTTAGTGCTAACGAGCACAGATACGCAGTATTTT. Translated, it gives CASSLVLTSTDTQYF. Together with reference TRBV7-9 and TRBJ2-3, the CDR3 gives the full variable domain: DTGVSQNPRHKITKRGQNVTFRCDPISEHNRLYWYRQTLGQGPEFLTYFQNEAQLEKSRLLSDRFSAERPKGSFSTLEIQRTEQGDSAMYLCASSLVLTSTDTQYFGPGTRLTVL.

The chain employs TRBV27 and TRBJ1-3; TRBD1 aligns across 7 bases. The CDR3 is 14 amino acids. V trimming: 5 bases; J trimming: 4 bases; junction bases outside the gene matches: 5. CDR1 and CDR2 from the germline V gene are MNHEY and SMNVEV (reference sequence). The CDR3, as DNA: TGTGCCAGCAGTCGACAGGGCTCGGGAAACACCATATATTTT. This sequence encodes CASSRQGSGNTIYF.

V gene TRBV19 combines with J gene TRBJ1-4; TRBD1 aligns across 9 bases. The length of the CDR3 is 15 residues. The trim removed 7 bases at V and 6 bases at J, leaving 9 bases unmatched. Germline CDR1 LNHDA, CDR2 SQIVND (reference sequence). The CDR3 sequence is CASTPRGTGYEKLFF. CDR3 bases: TGTGCCAGTACCCCTAGGGGGACAGGGTATGAAAAACTGTTTTTT.